Included here is one T cell receptor beta chain sequence, with context. Its antigen is unidentified. This entry is derived from a study of OX40 agonist ivuxolimab in advanced cancers. Study summary: An agonistic human IgG2 monoclonal antibody against OX40 (CD134) was given.

The CDR3 is 15 residues long. Germline-derived CDR1 and CDR2 are SGHRS and YFSETQ. The V and J ends lost 0 bases and 0 bases respectively, with 10 bases between them. Overall study findings and caveats: Clonal expansion from baseline to week 6 occurred in both CD4+ and CD8+ T cells.

The method was immunoSEQ multiplex PCR; TCRdb's version includes in-frame clones alone and lacks a portion of them. The sample yields 20,000 to 25,000 clones, about 81% seen once. Specimen: CD4+ or CD8+ T cells sorted from blood, collected in a trial of the OX40 agonist ivuxolimab. This clonotype originated in an adult with an advanced solid tumor such as melanoma, head and neck, liver or kidney cancer. V is TRBV5-1 and J is TRBJ2-7; maybe TRBD1 (6 bases). DNA for the CDR3: TGCGCCAGCAGCTTGGTGCAGGGGACCTCCTACGAGCAGTACTTC. It specifies CASSLVQGTSYEQYF.